Included here is one TCR beta chain sequence, with context. What it recognizes is unknown. None of the patients had undergone any treatment ahead of thyroid surgery. This CDR3 is 16 amino acids long. The V gene end was trimmed by 5 bases and the J gene end by 0 bases; junction bases not matched to a gene: 4. Germline CDR1 MDHEN, CDR2 SYDVKM. The sample is drawn from a study of metastatic and nonmetastatic thyroid tumors. The study, taken as a whole, reports: For both blood and tumor, malignant thyroid tumors reportedly showed significantly higher TCR beta diversity than benign nodules did.

In the authors' methods: Built for papillary thyroid cancer, a distant-metastasis classifier drew on CDR3 differences across clinicopathological groups. MiXCR re-clonotyped the PCR reads for TCRdb. The authors' filters were not applied to this entry. Among fewer than 40,000 clones, roughly 15% were seen once, and the ten largest hold less than 7.5%. The rearrangement links TRBV28 to TRBJ2-6, with 7 bases identical to TRBD1. Sequences were obtained from blood. The clonotype originates from a male donor with papillary thyroid cancer or a benign thyroid nodule (not recorded which). Some clones in this sample may be carry-over from other donors' samples. The CDR3 DNA is TGTGCCAGCAGTGAGGGGGCGCTCTCTGGGGCCAACGTCCTGACTTTC. Residues: CASSEGALSGANVLTF.